This T cell receptor (beta chain) was identified during a study of OX40 agonist ivuxolimab in advanced cancers. This CDR3 contains 17 residues. V lost 0 bases, J lost 0 bases, and 6 bases stayed unmatched. Germline-derived CDR1 and CDR2 are GTSNPN and SVGIG (reference sequence). This table comes from immunoSEQ multiplex PCR, and its TCRdb copy is limited to in-frame clones, with some not included. This repertoire shows 43,000 or so clones, 90% found once; its top ten account for approximately 6%. The sequencing here drew on CD4+ or CD8+ T cells sorted from blood, taken in a trial of the OX40 agonist ivuxolimab. This receptor was taken from an adult with an advanced solid tumor such as melanoma, head and neck, liver or kidney cancer. The chain uses TRBV30 and TRBJ1-1, with 11 bases lining up with TRBD1. CDR3 nucleotide sequence: TGTGCCTGGAGTGTATGGACAGGGGGCGTCATGAACACTGAAGCTTTCTTT. As protein: CAWSVWTGGVMNTEAFF.